This T cell receptor (beta chain) appears in the sequencing data of a study of blood T cell repertoires in COVID-19 (dated by TCRdb to about 2020). At the level of the whole study: Collaborator samples came from the United States, Italy and Spain and covered acute and convalescent phases of COVID-19. Samples were obtained from the ongoing ImmuneRACE study (first 160 participants) and from 1,000 to 1,500 subjects provided by 6 global collaborators. The repertoires were released in a freely available public database meant as a resource for research on the immune response to SARS-CoV-2. Sample metadata almost always included a de-identified subject ID, COVID-19 status, age in years and sex. The prospective study material was composed of cDNA or gDNA derived from T cells, B-cell-depleted T cells, or PBMCs. Where available, HLA class I and class II types were obtained from metadata supplied by the sample provider rather than from assay-based typing. Deeply sampled blood TCRbeta repertoires from subjects exposed to, actively infected with, or recovered from COVID-19 were included in the dataset. Overall study results and their limits: The quantity of clinical and demographic metadata differed by source and by participant and was supplied without curation.

Each collaborating institution followed its own protocols to collect whole blood in K2EDTA tubes. For TCRbeta analysis, collaborator samples were shipped as frozen whole blood, as isolated PBMCs, or as DNA extracted from either sample type. This clone was seen a few times. The antigen it binds to is not known. Per-base quality was not reported, and no clone a single base away is much larger than it. TCRbeta CDR3 regions were amplified from genomic DNA using the immunoSEQ Assay, a bias-controlled multiplex PCR. As for how the authors treated the data: The number of nucleated cells in each sample was estimated from the amplification of reference gene primers within the assay. To quantify the absolute abundance of each unique TCRbeta CDR3 rearrangement, sequence reads were collapsed and filtered. For each sample, productive Simpson clonality was calculated as the square root of Simpson's diversity index across productive rearrangements. This immuneACCESS table, as held by TCRdb, lists in-frame sequences with V and J called but not all clones. Of the missing ones, under half trace to an unresolved V gene in checked studies; the others have no known cause. V and J calls and clone size follow that table, whereas D and trimming were derived from the DNA. The sample table lists about 200,000 clones, 70% to 90% of them with a count of one. 0.6% to 0.9% of the sample comes from the top ten.

V was cut back by 0 bases and J by 8 bases, leaving a gap of 10 bases between them. As encoded in the germline V gene, CDR1 is ENHRY while CDR2 is SYGVKD. CDR3 length: 13 amino acids, cysteine to phenylalanine. The DNA shown is the 39-base CDR3, in frame from base 1. This TCR came from a woman between 70 and 85 years old with acute or convalescent COVID-19. The sequenced sample was peripheral blood. The sequence joins TRBV10-3 to TRBJ1-2; no D gene is confidently identified. The CDR3 loop reads CAISESGLEGYTF. The DNA sequence reads TGTGCCATCAGTGAGTCTGGGTTGGAGGGCTACACCTTC.